This T cell receptor beta chain was obtained from a study of cytomegalovirus exposure and HLA in healthy donors. Study conclusions and caveats: At a 0.05 false discovery rate, a later analysis found around 15,000 TCR beta sequences to be associated with HLA alleles.

PCR primers comprised 60 Vbeta and 13 Jbeta primers. Profiling relied on immunoSEQ multiplex PCR, and the TCRdb table lists in-frame clones only, not all of them. This table holds a few hundred thousand clones, approximately 82% found once. Of note for this clone: Its antigen is currently unknown.

The CDR3 length is 11 residues. Per the germline V gene, CDR1 is MDHEN and CDR2 is SYDVKM. V gave up 5 bases and J gave up 3 bases, with 2 bases separating them. The clonotype was recovered from an older woman in good health and CMV-seropositive. Material for sequencing was PBMCs. The chain joins TRBV28 to TRBJ1-5; D gene ambiguous. The CDR3 DNA follows: TGTGCCAGCAGTCTCAATCAGCCCCAGCATTTT. Translated: CASSLNQPQHF.